Following are 19 T cell receptor beta chains from one sample sequenced in a study of control samples from healthy donors and cancer patients (dated by TCRdb to about 2020). Library prep was done by the immunoSEQ multiplex PCR assay. TCRdb re-hosts the immuneACCESS table, in-frame sequences only. Its copies lack some clones; in the studies checked, an unresolved V gene accounts for under half of them, and the cause for the rest is not known. The sample data list some 150,000 clones, and 91% of these were observed just once. The ten largest account for 5.5% to 9% of the sample. Sequenced material: blood. These receptors were taken from a man aged 18 to 30 in good health.

This clone appeared a single time. This chain joins TRBV6-5 and TRBJ2-1, with D perhaps TRBD2 (6 bases). The germline gives CDR1 MNHEY, CDR2 SVGAGI. The CDR3 length is 13 residues. Trimming removed 10 bases from V and 0 bases from J, with 10 bases in between. The CDR3 DNA reads as TGTGCCACTGGGGGGAGCTCCTACAATGAGCAGTTCTTC. Residues: CATGGSSYNEQFF.

The J gene is TRBJ2-7, the V gene TRBV7-8, with D perhaps being TRBD1 or TRBD2 (5 bases each). Trimming left V 1 base short and J 2 bases short, with 6 bases between. CDR1 SGHVS and CDR2 FQNEAQ come from the germline V gene. This CDR3 contains 13 residues. CDR3 loop: CASSLEGPYEQYF. CDR3 bases: TGTGCCAGCAGCTTAGAGGGACCCTACGAGCAGTACTTC.

The chain carries TRBV9 and TRBJ2-1; a possible D gene is TRBD2 (6 bases). This CDR3 is built from 15 residues. Looked up from germline, CDR1 is SGDLS and CDR2 is YYNGEE. The ends were cut back, 0 bases at V and 4 bases at J, with 11 bases in the middle. The CDR3 nucleotides read TGTGCCAGCAGCGTAGCTGGACTAACTTACAATGAGCAGTTCTTC. Translated: CASSVAGLTYNEQFF.

This clone turned up a few times. The chain has TRBV7-9 and TRBJ1-5; a possible D gene is TRBD1 (5 bases). The CDR3 has 15 residues. Germline loops: CDR1 SEHNR, CDR2 FQNEAQ (reference sequence). V gave up 5 bases and J gave up 9 bases, with 20 bases separating them. The CDR3 coding sequence is TGTGCCAGCAGCAACACCGGGACGGCCTCGGGGCCCCAGCATTTT. Residues: CASSNTGTASGPQHF. The variable domain in full, completed from reference TRBV7-9 and TRBJ1-5, reads DTGVSQNPRHKITKRGQNVTFRCDPISEHNRLYWYRQTLGQGPEFLTYFQNEAQLEKSRLLSDRFSAERPKGSFSTLEIQRTEQGDSAMYLCASSNTGTASGPQHFGDGTRLSIL.

The CDR3 DNA sequence: TGCGCCAGCAGCCCCGGACAGGGGGCCGGCTATGGCTACACCTTC. Its protein product is CASSPGQGAGYGYTF. The J gene is TRBJ1-2, the V gene TRBV5-1, with 11 bases matching TRBD1. Trimming took 4 bases from V and 4 from J; bases not matched to a gene: 6. Germline lookup yields CDR1 SGHRS and CDR2 YFSETQ. The CDR3 is 15 amino acids.

The chain couples TRBV24-1 to TRBJ1-1; 10 positions agree with TRBD1. Germline loops: CDR1 KGHDR, CDR2 SFDVKD. The CDR3 has 15 residues. V shed 3 bases, J shed 3 bases, and the junction held 3 bases outside the gene matches. Written as DNA, the CDR3 is TGTGCCACCAGTGATCCTGGGACAGGGGACACTGAAGCTTTCTTT. It encodes CATSDPGTGDTEAFF.

This clone has only one observation. The V gene is TRBV19, the J gene TRBJ1-1; D gene ambiguous. The CDR3 contains 13 residues. CDR1 and CDR2 from the germline V gene are LNHDA and SQIVND (reference sequence). With 3 bases removed from V and 3 bases from J, the gap between germline ends came to 8 bases. The CDR3 sequence: CASSILGDTEAFF. The CDR3 nucleotides read TGTGCCAGTAGTATTTTGGGTGACACTGAAGCTTTCTTT.

The chain has TRBV30 and TRBJ1-1; 12 bases agree with TRBD1. This CDR3 has 13 residues. Losses at the gene ends were 8 bases for V and 11 bases for J; bases not matched to a gene: 12. The germline V gene encodes CDR1 GTSNPN and CDR2 SVGIG (reference sequence). The DNA for the CDR3 is TGTGCCGAAACCAAGGGACAGGGGGCGAGTGCTTTCTTT. Translation gives CAETKGQGASAFF.

The V gene is TRBV5-1, the J gene TRBJ2-1; 14 bases are a match to TRBD2. The CDR3 is 15 amino acids. V was pared by 4 bases and J by 9 bases, with 6 bases of the junction left unmatched. Germline CDR1 is SGHRS and CDR2 is YFSETQ. CDR3 residues: CASSPTSGGAFEQFF. CDR3 nucleotide sequence: TGCGCCAGCAGCCCGACTAGCGGGGGGGCCTTTGAGCAGTTCTTC.

The genes are TRBV7-2 and TRBJ2-7; TRBD2 matches at 7 bases. Germline CDR1 reads SGHTA; CDR2 reads FQGNSA. The CDR3 has 14 amino acids. J gave up 6 bases and V 4 bases, and 9 bases lay outside the gene matches. The CDR3, as DNA: TGTGCCAGCAGCTGGGAGGGGATGTTAGGCGAGCAGTACTTC. This sequence encodes CASSWEGMLGEQYF. The entire variable domain, with the rest obtained from reference TRBV7-2 and TRBJ2-7, is as follows: GAGVSQSPSNKVTEKGKDVELRCDPISGHTALYWYRQSLGQGLEFLIYFQGNSAPDKSGLPSDRFSAERTGGSVSTLTIQRTQQEDSAVYLCASSWEGMLGEQYFGPGTRLTVT.

J is TRBJ1-4 and V is TRBV19, with TRBD1 identical over 7 bases. Losses at the gene ends were 5 bases for V and 2 bases for J; bases not matched to a gene: 11. The CDR3 sequence is 17 residues long. The germline V gene encodes CDR1 LNHDA and CDR2 SQIVND (reference sequence). CDR3 in DNA: TGTGCCAGTAGTGCCCACCCAGGACAGGCGACTAATGAAAAACTGTTTTTT. It encodes CASSAHPGQATNEKLFF.

This clone came up once. The rearrangement joins TRBV5-1 to TRBJ2-7; 10 bases match TRBD1. The CDR3 loop spans 17 amino acids. Trimming at V came to 4 bases and at J to 2 bases, leaving 12 bases not matched to a gene. Germline CDR1 and CDR2: SGHRS and YFSETQ. The CDR3: CASSTTGGPLQAYEQYF. The CDR3 DNA sequence: TGCGCCAGCAGCACGACAGGGGGCCCTCTCCAGGCCTACGAGCAGTACTTC.

The chain recombines TRBV2 with TRBJ1-2; no firm D call. The CDR3 is 13 amino acids. Trimming took 5 bases from V and 1 from J, leaving 8 bases between them. The V gene's germline CDR1 is SNHLY and CDR2 FYNNEI. CDR3 nucleotide sequence: TGTGCCAGCAGTACTGACGGTAACTATGGCTACACCTTC. Translating gives CASSTDGNYGYTF.

The chain recombines TRBV11-2 with TRBJ2-1; D assignment may be TRBD1 or TRBD2 (5 bases each). The germline gives CDR1 SGHAT, CDR2 FQNNGV. The CDR3 loop spans 15 amino acids. Trimming cost V 5 bases and J 15 bases, with 26 bases left between them. The CDR3 is CASSPSPTPGRQTFF. In nucleotides, the CDR3 is TGTGCCAGCAGCCCCAGCCCGACTCCGGGACGCCAAACGTTCTTC.

CDR3 in amino acids: CASSLARGDYGYTF. The CDR3 DNA is TGTGCCAGCAGCTTGGCTCGGGGAGACTATGGCTACACCTTC. The chain couples TRBV5-4 to TRBJ1-2; D call uncertain. Germline V gene sequence: CDR1 SGHNT, CDR2 YYREEE (reference sequence). The CDR3 consists of 14 residues. Trimming removed 0 bases at V and 3 bases at J, with 9 bases between.

The V and J genes are TRBV6-5 and TRBJ1-2; 8 bases align to TRBD1. The CDR3 is 14 amino acids. CDR1 MNHEY and CDR2 SVGAGI come from the germline V gene. After removal of 8 bases from V and 2 bases from J, the junction contained 7 bases not matched to a gene. The CDR3 protein is CASGTYRGNYGYTF. CDR3 sequence (DNA): TGTGCCAGCGGAACCTACAGGGGGAACTATGGCTACACCTTC.

The chain combines TRBV28 with TRBJ1-2, with 7 bases lining up with TRBD1. Germline CDR1 is MDHEN and CDR2 is SYDVKM. The CDR3 is made up of 17 amino acids. The V and J ends lost 7 bases and 7 bases, in that order; junction bases with no gene match: 21. CDR3 in amino acids: CASIGTETGARSSGYTF. In DNA, the CDR3 is TGTGCCAGCATCGGAACCGAAACAGGGGCAAGGTCTAGTGGCTACACCTTC.

This chain uses TRBV7-9 with TRBJ2-1; D gene ambiguous. The CDR3 is 9 residues long. In germline, CDR1 is SEHNR, CDR2 FQNEAQ (reference sequence). V was shortened by 4 bases and J by 9 bases, with 1 base between the two germline ends. In DNA form, the CDR3 reads TGTGCCAGCAGCTCTGAGCAGTTCTTC. Residues: CASSSEQFF. The full variable domain, its missing parts supplied by reference TRBV7-9 and TRBJ2-1, is DTGVSQNPRHKITKRGQNVTFRCDPISEHNRLYWYRQTLGQGPEFLTYFQNEAQLEKSRLLSDRFSAERPKGSFSTLEIQRTEQGDSAMYLCASSSEQFFGPGTRLTVL.

This sequence joins TRBV5-4 and TRBJ2-7; 8 nucleotides line up with TRBD1. CDR3 length: 15 residues. Germline CDR1 SGHNT, CDR2 YYREEE (reference sequence). V gave up 2 bases and J gave up 0 bases; unmatched junction bases: 4. CDR3 in DNA: TGTGCCAGCAGCTTTGGACAGGGAAGCTCCTACGAGCAGTACTTC. Translated, it gives CASSFGQGSSYEQYF.